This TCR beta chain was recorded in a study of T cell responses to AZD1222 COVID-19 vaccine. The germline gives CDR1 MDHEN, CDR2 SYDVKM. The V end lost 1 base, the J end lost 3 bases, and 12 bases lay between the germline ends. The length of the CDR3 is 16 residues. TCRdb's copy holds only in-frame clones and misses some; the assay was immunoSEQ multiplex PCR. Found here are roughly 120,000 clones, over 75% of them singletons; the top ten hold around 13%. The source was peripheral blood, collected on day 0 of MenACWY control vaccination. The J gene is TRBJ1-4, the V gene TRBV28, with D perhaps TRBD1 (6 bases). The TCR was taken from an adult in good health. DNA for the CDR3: TGTGCCAGCAGTTTATCGTCCGGGGGCCCTAATGAAAAACTGTTTTTT. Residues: CASSLSSGGPNEKLFF.